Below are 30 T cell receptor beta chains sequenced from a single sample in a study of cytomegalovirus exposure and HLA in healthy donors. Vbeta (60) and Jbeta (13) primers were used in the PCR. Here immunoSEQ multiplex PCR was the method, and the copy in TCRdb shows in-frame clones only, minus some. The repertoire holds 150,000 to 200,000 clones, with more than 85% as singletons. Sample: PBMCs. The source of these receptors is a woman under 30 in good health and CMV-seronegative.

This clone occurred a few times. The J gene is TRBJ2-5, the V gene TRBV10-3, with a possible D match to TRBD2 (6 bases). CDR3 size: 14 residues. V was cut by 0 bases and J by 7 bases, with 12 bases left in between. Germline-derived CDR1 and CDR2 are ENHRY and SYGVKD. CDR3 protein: CAISESRGEATQYF. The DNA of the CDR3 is TGTGCCATCAGTGAGTCGCGTGGGGAGGCGACCCAGTACTTC.

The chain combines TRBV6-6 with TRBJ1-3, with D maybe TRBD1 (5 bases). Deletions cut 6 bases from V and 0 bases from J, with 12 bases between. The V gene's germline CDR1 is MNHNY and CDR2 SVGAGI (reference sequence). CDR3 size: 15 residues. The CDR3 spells CASSPGEISGNTIYF. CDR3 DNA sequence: TGTGCCAGCAGCCCGGGGGAAATCTCTGGAAACACCATATATTTT.

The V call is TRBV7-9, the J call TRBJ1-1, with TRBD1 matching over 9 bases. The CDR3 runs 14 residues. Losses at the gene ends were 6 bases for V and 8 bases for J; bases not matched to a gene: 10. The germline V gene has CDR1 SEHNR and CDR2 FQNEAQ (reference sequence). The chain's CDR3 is CASRHRGDRGEAFF. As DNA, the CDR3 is TGTGCCAGCAGACATAGAGGAGACAGGGGGGAAGCTTTCTTT.

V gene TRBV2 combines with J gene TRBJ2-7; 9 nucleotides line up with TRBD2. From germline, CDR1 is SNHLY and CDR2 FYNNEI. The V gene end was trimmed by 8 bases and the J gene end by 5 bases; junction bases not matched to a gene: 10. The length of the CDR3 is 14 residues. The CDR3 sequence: CASRAGGPPHEQYF. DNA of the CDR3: TGTGCCAGCCGGGCGGGAGGGCCTCCTCACGAGCAGTACTTC. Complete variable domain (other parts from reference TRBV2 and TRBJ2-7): EPEVTQTPSHQVTQMGQEVILRCVPISNHLYFYWYRQILGQKVEFLVSFYNNEISEKSEIFDDQFSVERPDGSNFTLKIRSTKLEDSAMYFCASRAGGPPHEQYFGPGTRLTVT.

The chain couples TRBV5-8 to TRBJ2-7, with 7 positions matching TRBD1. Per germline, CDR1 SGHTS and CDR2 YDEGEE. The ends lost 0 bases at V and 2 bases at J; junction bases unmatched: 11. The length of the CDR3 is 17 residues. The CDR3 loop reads CASSLDVPKQGAYEQYF. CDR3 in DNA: TGTGCCAGCAGCTTGGATGTCCCCAAGCAGGGGGCCTACGAGCAGTACTTC.

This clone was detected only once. This CDR3 reads CASSLGLTGANVLTF. The CDR3 DNA follows: TGCGCCAGCAGCCTCGGACTTACTGGGGCCAACGTCCTGACTTTC. The chain couples TRBV4-1 to TRBJ2-6; perhaps TRBD2 as D (5 bases). CDR3 length: 15 residues. V was trimmed by 4 bases and J by 2 bases, leaving 9 bases between them. The V gene's germline CDR1 is MGHRA and CDR2 YSYEKL.

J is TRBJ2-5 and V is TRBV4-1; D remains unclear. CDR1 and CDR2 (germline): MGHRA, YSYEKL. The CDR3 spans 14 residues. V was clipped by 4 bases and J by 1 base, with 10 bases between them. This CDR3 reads CASSPLGSQETQYF. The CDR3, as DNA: TGCGCCAGCAGCCCCCTGGGCAGCCAAGAGACCCAGTACTTC.

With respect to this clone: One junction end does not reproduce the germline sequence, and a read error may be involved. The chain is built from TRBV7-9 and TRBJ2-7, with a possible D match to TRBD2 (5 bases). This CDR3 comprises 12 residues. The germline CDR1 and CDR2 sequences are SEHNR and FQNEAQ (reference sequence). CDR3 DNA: TGTTCCAGCAGCGCTAGCTTCTACGAGCAGTACTTC. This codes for CSSSASFYEQYF.

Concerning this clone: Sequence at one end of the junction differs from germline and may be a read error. The CDR3 nucleotides are TGTTCCAGCAGCCCAGGGTACACTGAAGCTTTCTTT. Its translation is CSSSPGYTEAFF. V usage is TRBV7-9 and J usage is TRBJ1-1; D perhaps matches TRBD1 (5 bases). Per the germline V gene, CDR1 is SEHNR and CDR2 is FQNEAQ (reference sequence). The CDR3 length is 12 residues.

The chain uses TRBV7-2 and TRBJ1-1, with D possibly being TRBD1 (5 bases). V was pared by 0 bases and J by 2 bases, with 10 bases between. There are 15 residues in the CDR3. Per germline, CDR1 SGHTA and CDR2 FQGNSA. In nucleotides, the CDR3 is TGTGCCAGCAGCTTAGCGTGGCAGGGTAACACTGAAGCTTTCTTT. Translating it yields CASSLAWQGNTEAFF.

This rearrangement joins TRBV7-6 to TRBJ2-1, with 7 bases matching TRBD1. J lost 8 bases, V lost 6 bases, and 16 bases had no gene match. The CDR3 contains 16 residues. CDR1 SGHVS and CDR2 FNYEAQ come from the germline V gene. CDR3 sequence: CASSQFQLTGRDEQFF. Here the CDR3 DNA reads TGTGCCAGCAGTCAATTCCAGTTGACAGGGCGGGATGAGCAGTTCTTC.

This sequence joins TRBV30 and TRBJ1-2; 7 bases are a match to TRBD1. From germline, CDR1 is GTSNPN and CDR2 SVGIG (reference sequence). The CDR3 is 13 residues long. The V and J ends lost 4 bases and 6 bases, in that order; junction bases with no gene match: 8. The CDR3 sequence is CAWTSGGANGYTF. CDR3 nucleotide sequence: TGTGCCTGGACTTCAGGGGGAGCGAATGGCTACACCTTC.

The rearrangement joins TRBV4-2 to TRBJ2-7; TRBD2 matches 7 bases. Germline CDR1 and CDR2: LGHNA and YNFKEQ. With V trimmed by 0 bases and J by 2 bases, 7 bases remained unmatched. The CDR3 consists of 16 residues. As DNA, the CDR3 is TGTGCCAGCAGCCAAGAAGCGGGGACCAACACCTACGAGCAGTACTTC. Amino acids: CASSQEAGTNTYEQYF.

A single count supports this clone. DNA for the CDR3: TGCGCCAGCAGCTGGACTAGCGGGGGGATTCAAGAGACCCAGTACTTC. The encoded protein is CASSWTSGGIQETQYF. This chain joins TRBV5-1 and TRBJ2-5; 14 nucleotides agree with TRBD2. CDR1 is SGHRS, CDR2 YFSETQ, per germline. This CDR3 spans 16 amino acids. With 3 bases clipped from V and 2 bases from J, the junction kept 3 bases outside the gene matches.

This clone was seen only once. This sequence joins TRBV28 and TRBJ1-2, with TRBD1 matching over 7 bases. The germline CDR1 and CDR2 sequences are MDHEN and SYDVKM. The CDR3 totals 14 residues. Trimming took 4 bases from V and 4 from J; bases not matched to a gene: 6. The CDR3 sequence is CASSSQGETYGYTF. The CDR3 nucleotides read TGTGCCAGCAGTTCTCAGGGGGAAACCTATGGCTACACCTTC.

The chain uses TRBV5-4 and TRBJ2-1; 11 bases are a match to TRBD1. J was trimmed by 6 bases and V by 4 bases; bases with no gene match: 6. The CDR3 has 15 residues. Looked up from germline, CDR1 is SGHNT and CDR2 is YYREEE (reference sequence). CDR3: CASSVWDRGVNEQFF. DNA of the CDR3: TGTGCCAGCAGCGTATGGGACAGGGGGGTCAATGAGCAGTTCTTC.

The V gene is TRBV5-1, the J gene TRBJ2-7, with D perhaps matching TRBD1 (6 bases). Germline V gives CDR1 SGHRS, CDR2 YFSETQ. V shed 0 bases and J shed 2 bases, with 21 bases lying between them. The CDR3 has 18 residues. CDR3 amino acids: CASSLGGRTGHLTYEQYF. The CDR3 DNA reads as TGCGCCAGCAGCTTGGGAGGACGTACGGGACACCTAACCTACGAGCAGTACTTC. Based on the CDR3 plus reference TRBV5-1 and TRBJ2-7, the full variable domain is KAGVTQTPRYLIKTRGQQVTLSCSPISGHRSVSWYQQTPGQGLQFLFEYFSETQRNKGNFPGRFSGRQFSNSRSEMNVSTLELGDSALYLCASSLGGRTGHLTYEQYFGPGTRLTVT.

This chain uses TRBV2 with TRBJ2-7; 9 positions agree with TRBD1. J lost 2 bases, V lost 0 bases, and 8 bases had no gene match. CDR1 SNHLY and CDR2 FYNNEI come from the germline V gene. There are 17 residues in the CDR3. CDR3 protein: CASSEALGQGTTYEQYF. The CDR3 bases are TGTGCCAGCAGTGAAGCTCTCGGACAGGGGACTACCTACGAGCAGTACTTC.

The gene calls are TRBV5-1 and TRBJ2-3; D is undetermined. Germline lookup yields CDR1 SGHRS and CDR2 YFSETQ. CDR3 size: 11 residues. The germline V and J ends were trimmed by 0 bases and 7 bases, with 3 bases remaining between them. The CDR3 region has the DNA TGCGCCAGCAGCTTGGACAATACGCAGTATTTT. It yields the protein CASSLDNTQYF.

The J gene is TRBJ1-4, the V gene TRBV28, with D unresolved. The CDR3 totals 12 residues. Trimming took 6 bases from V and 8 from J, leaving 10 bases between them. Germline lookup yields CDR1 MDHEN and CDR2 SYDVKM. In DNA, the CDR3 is TGTGCCAGCAGGGGCAGATTGGAAAAACTGTTTTTT. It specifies CASRGRLEKLFF.

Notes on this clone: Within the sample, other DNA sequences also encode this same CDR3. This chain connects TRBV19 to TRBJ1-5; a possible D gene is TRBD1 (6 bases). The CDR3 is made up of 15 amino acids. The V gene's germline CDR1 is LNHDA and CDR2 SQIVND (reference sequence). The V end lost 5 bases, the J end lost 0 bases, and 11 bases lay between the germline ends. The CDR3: CASSADRYSNQPQHF. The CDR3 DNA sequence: TGTGCCAGTAGTGCCGACAGGTATAGCAATCAGCCCCAGCATTTT.

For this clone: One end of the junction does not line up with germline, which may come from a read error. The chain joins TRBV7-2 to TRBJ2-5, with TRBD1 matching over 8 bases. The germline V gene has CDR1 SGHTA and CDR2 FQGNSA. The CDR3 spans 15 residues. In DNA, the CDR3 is TGTGCCAGCAGCGACCGGACAGGGAACCAGGAGACCCAGCACTTC. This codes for CASSDRTGNQETQHF.

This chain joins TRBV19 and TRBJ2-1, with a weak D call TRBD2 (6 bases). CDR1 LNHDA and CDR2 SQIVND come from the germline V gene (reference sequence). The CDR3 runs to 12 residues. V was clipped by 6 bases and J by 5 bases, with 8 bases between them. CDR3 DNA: TGTGCCAGTAGACTAGCTCACAATGAGCAGTTCTTC. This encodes CASRLAHNEQFF. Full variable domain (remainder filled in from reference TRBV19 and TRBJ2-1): DGGITQSPKYLFRKEGQNVTLSCEQNLNHDAMYWYRQDPGQGLRLIYYSQIVNDFQKGDIAEGYSVSREKKESFPLTVTSAQKNPTAFYLCASRLAHNEQFFGPGTRLTVL.

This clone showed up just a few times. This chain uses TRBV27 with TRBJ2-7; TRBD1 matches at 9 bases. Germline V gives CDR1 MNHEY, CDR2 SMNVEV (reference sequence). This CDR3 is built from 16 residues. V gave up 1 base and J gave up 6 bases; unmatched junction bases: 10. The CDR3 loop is CASSLFPGQGISEQYF. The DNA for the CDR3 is TGTGCCAGCAGTTTATTCCCGGGACAGGGAATCTCCGAGCAGTACTTC.

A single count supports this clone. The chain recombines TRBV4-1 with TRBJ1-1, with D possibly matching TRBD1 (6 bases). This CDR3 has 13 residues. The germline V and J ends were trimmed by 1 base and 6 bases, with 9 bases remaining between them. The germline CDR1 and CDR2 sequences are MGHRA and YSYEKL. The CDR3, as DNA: TGCGCCAGCAGCCAAGCTACAGGGTCTGAAGCTTTCTTT. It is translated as CASSQATGSEAFF.

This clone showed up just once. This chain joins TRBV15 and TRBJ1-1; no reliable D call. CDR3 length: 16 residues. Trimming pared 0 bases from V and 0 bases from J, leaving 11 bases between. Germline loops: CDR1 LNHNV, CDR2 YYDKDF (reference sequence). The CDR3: CATSRDLMAVNTEAFF. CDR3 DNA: TGTGCCACCAGCAGAGATCTTATGGCAGTGAACACTGAAGCTTTCTTT. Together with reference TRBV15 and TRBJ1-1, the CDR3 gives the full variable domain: DAMVIQNPRYQVTQFGKPVTLSCSQTLNHNVMYWYQQKSSQAPKLLFHYYDKDFNNEADTPDNFQSRRPNTSFCFLDIRSPGLGDTAMYLCATSRDLMAVNTEAFFGQGTRLTVV.

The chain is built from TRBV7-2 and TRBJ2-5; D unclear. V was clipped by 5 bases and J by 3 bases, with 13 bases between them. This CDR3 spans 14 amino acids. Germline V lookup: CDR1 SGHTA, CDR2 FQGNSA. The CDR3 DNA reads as TGTGCCAGCAGCCCCCTGAGTTCAAAAGAGACCCAGTACTTC. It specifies CASSPLSSKETQYF.

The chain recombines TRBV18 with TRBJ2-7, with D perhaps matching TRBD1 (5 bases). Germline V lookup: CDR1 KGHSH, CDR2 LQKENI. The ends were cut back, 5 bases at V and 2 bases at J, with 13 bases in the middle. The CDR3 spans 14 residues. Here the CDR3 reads CASSSPSTAYEQYF. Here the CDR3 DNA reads TGTGCCAGCTCATCCCCTTCGACAGCCTACGAGCAGTACTTC.

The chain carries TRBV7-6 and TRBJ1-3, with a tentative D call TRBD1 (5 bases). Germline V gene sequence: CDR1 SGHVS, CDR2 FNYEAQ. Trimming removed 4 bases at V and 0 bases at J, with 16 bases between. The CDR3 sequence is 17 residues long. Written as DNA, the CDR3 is TGTGCCAGCAGCTCAGGTCTTCGGGGGAACTCTGGAAACACCATATATTTT. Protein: CASSSGLRGNSGNTIYF.

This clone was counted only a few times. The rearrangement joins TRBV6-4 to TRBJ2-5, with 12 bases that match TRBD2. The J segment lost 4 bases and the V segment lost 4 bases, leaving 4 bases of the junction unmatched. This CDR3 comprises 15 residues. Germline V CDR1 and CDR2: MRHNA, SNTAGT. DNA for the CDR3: TGTGCCAGCAGTGCTAGCGGGGGGGCCGTAGAGACCCAGTACTTC. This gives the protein CASSASGGAVETQYF.